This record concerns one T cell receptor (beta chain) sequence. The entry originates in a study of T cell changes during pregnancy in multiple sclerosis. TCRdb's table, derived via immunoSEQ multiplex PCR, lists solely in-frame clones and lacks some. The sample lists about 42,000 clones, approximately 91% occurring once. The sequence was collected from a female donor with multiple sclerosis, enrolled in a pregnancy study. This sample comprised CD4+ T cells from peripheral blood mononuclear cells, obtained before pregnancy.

CDR3 protein: CASSQESLGGQETQYF. CDR3 sequence (DNA): TGTGCCAGCAGCCAAGAAAGCCTAGGGGGACAAGAGACCCAGTACTTC. This chain joins TRBV4-2 and TRBJ2-5, with a weak D call TRBD1 (6 bases). The CDR3 runs 16 residues. V shed 0 bases and J shed 2 bases, with 13 bases lying between them. The V gene's germline CDR1 is LGHNA and CDR2 YNFKEQ.